Each of the 29 T cell receptor beta chains below was sequenced from the same sample in a study of T cell changes during pregnancy in multiple sclerosis. Libraries were prepared by immunoSEQ multiplex PCR; TCRdb keeps only in-frame clonotypes and omits some of them. This sample has under 50,000 clones, with more than 75% found just once. The source was CD4+ T cells from peripheral blood mononuclear cells, collected in the second trimester of pregnancy. The receptors were gathered from a female donor in good health, enrolled as a control in a pregnancy study.

This chain's CDR3 is CASSLGQGIWQPQHF. The CDR3 DNA sequence: TGTGCCAGCAGCTTGGGACAGGGTATTTGGCAGCCCCAGCATTTT. The chain links TRBV7-2 to TRBJ1-5; 9 bases map to TRBD1. Germline trimming cut 3 bases from V and 7 bases from J; bases unmatched to any gene: 7. Per germline, CDR1 SGHTA and CDR2 FQGNSA. The CDR3 consists of 15 residues.

The chain is built from TRBV7-2 and TRBJ1-1, with D perhaps TRBD1 (6 bases). V lost 1 base and J 1 base, leaving 10 bases between the germline ends. The CDR3 consists of 15 residues. Germline CDR1 is SGHTA and CDR2 is FQGNSA. As DNA, the CDR3 is TGTGCCAGCAGCTTAGGGACAGCCGGGAACACTGAAGCTTTCTTT. This codes for CASSLGTAGNTEAFF.

The rearrangement joins TRBV30 to TRBJ1-3, with unresolved D. The CDR3 consists of 12 residues. Germline V gene lookup returns CDR1 GTSNPN and CDR2 SVGIG (reference sequence). V lost 8 bases and J 0 bases, leaving 8 bases between the germline ends. CDR3 DNA sequence: TGTGCCAGCTGGTACTCTGGAAACACCATATATTTT. It specifies CASWYSGNTIYF.

The rearrangement uses TRBV18 and TRBJ2-5, with 9 bases matching TRBD2. The V gene end was trimmed by 6 bases and the J gene end by 7 bases; junction bases not matched to a gene: 15. The germline V gene has CDR1 KGHSH and CDR2 LQKENI. CDR3 length: 16 amino acids. CDR3: CASSPNRTSASGTQYF. CDR3 DNA sequence: TGTGCCAGCTCCCCAAATAGGACTAGCGCCTCAGGGACCCAGTACTTC.

The V and J genes are TRBV7-8 and TRBJ2-7; perhaps TRBD2 as D (6 bases). CDR1 and CDR2 from the germline V gene are SGHVS and FQNEAQ. The CDR3 is made up of 15 amino acids. Deletions cut 1 base from V and 4 bases from J, with 14 bases between. In DNA form, the CDR3 reads TGTGCCAGCAGCTTAGACACAGGAGGAGGGTACGAGCAGTACTTC. Its protein product is CASSLDTGGGYEQYF.

The chain uses TRBV5-1 and TRBJ2-1; tentatively, D is TRBD2 (6 bases). The CDR3 has 16 residues. From germline, CDR1 is SGHRS and CDR2 YFSETQ. V lost 5 bases to trimming and J lost 6 bases, with 21 bases between them. The CDR3 region is CASSSGTLDFGNEQFF. The CDR3 DNA reads TGCGCCAGCAGTTCCGGGACTCTCGATTTCGGCAATGAGCAGTTCTTC.

The chain carries TRBV5-6 and TRBJ2-7; 7 bases are shared with TRBD1. V lost 4 bases and J lost 0; bases outside the gene matches: 7. This CDR3 is built from 15 residues. Germline CDR1 SGHDT, CDR2 YYEEEE. Here the CDR3 DNA reads TGTGCCAGCAGCCGGGACAGAAGGGGCTCCTACGAGCAGTACTTC. Translation gives CASSRDRRGSYEQYF.

The rearrangement uses TRBV5-5 and TRBJ2-2, with a weak D call TRBD1 (6 bases). CDR3 length: 15 residues. V lost 3 bases, J lost 4 bases, and 13 bases lay in between. In germline, CDR1 is SGHKS, CDR2 YYEKEE (reference sequence). The CDR3 nucleotides are TGTGCCAGCAGCTCGTCGGGACACTCCACCGGGGAGCTGTTTTTT. Amino acids: CASSSSGHSTGELFF. Full variable domain (outside the CDR3, taken from reference TRBV5-5 and TRBJ2-2): DAGVTQSPTHLIKTRGQQVTLRCSPISGHKSVSWYQQVLGQGPQFIFQYYEKEERGRGNFPDRFSARQFPNYSSELNVNALLLGDSALYLCASSSSGHSTGELFFGEGSRLTVL.

The CDR3 region has the DNA TGTGCCAGCAGTTTAAGATCGGGGTCCCGAGATACGCAGTATTTT. Its protein is CASSLRSGSRDTQYF. The chain is built from TRBV28 and TRBJ2-3, with D possibly being TRBD2 (5 bases). V dropped 2 bases and J dropped 5 bases, with 14 bases sitting between them. CDR3 length equals 15 residues. Germline loops: CDR1 MDHEN, CDR2 SYDVKM. Looking up the rest from reference TRBV28 and TRBJ2-3 gives the full variable domain: DVKVTQSSRYLVKRTGEKVFLECVQDMDHENMFWYRQDPGLGLRLIYFSYDVKMKEKGDIPEGYSVSREKKERFSLILESASTNQTSMYLCASSLRSGSRDTQYFGPGTRLTVL.

The genes are TRBV7-9 and TRBJ2-5, with D tentatively TRBD1 (6 bases). Germline CDR1 SEHNR, CDR2 FQNEAQ (reference sequence). The V end was cut by 1 base, the J end by 9 bases, with 18 bases between. The CDR3 totals 15 residues. CDR3 DNA sequence: TGTGCCAGCAGCTTAGAGAGGACAGCCCGGGGAGCCCAGTACTTC. It translates to CASSLERTARGAQYF.

The chain has TRBV5-4 and TRBJ2-3; a possible D gene is TRBD2 (7 bases). The CDR3 runs 14 residues. Trimming cost V 2 bases and J 1 base, with 8 bases left between them. The germline gives CDR1 SGHNT, CDR2 YYREEE (reference sequence). The CDR3 protein is CASSFGGRTDTQYF. The DNA for the CDR3 is TGTGCCAGCAGCTTCGGGGGGCGCACAGATACGCAGTATTTT. Filled out from reference TRBV5-4 and TRBJ2-3, the complete variable domain reads ETGVTQSPTHLIKTRGQQVTLRCSSQSGHNTVSWYQQALGQGPQFIFQYYREEENGRGNFPPRFSGLQFPNYSSELNVNALELDDSALYLCASSFGGRTDTQYFGPGTRLTVL.

This clone was seen just once. The chain joins TRBV5-3 to TRBJ2-4; possibly TRBD1 for D (7 bases). Being an ORF, TRBV5-3 has a function that is uncertain. The CDR3 sequence is 15 residues long. V was trimmed by 0 bases and J by 7 bases, leaving 14 bases between them. The CDR3 sequence: CARSLAGGGSNIQYF. DNA for the CDR3: TGTGCCAGAAGCTTGGCCGGAGGGGGCTCTAACATTCAGTACTTC.

The rearrangement uses TRBV2 and TRBJ1-6, with 7 positions matching TRBD1. Germline V lookup: CDR1 SNHLY, CDR2 FYNNEI. CDR3 length equals 18 residues. V lost 6 bases to trimming and J lost 0 bases; unmatched junction nucleotides: 11. DNA for the CDR3: TGTGCCAGCAGCGAAACTCCGGACAGGAGCTCCTATAATTCACCCCTCCACTTT. Residues: CASSETPDRSSYNSPLHF.

This chain joins TRBV9 and TRBJ2-5; 9 bases match TRBD1. The J call is doubtful: the DNA matches TRBJ2-7 better. The CDR3 contains 14 residues. In germline, CDR1 is SGDLS, CDR2 YYNGEE. The CDR3 region has the DNA TGTGCCAGCAGCCCCCGACAGGGGGTCAACGAGCAGTACTTC. It encodes CASSPRQGVNEQYF.

The chain carries TRBV28 and TRBJ1-1; 7 bases are a match to TRBD1. The CDR3 totals 15 residues. In germline, CDR1 is MDHEN, CDR2 SYDVKM. The V segment lost 7 bases and the J segment 2 bases; nucleotides outside the gene matches: 10. CDR3 coding DNA: TGTGCCAGCAAAAAGGGGGCGCCGGTAAACACTGAAGCTTTCTTT. It encodes CASKKGAPVNTEAFF.

The chain recombines TRBV7-2 with TRBJ2-3, with 10 bases matching TRBD2. Trimming cost V 2 bases and J 3 bases; bases outside gene matches: 5. This CDR3 has 16 residues. CDR1 is SGHTA and CDR2 is FQGNSA in the germline V gene. CDR3 protein: CASSLKRGGLTDTQYF. The CDR3 nucleotides read TGTGCCAGCAGCTTAAAGCGGGGGGGTCTGACAGATACGCAGTATTTT.

V gene TRBV5-4 combines with J gene TRBJ2-7; 7 bases are shared with TRBD2. With V trimmed by 4 bases and J by 6 bases, 10 bases remained unmatched. CDR1 and CDR2 (germline): SGHNT, YYREEE (reference sequence). This CDR3 region has 14 residues. The CDR3 coding sequence is TGTGCCAGCAGCCCTGGAGGAGGGAGGGGCGAGCAGTACTTC. It translates to CASSPGGGRGEQYF.

V and J are TRBV5-1 and TRBJ2-5; D unresolved. CDR1 SGHRS and CDR2 YFSETQ come from the germline V gene. Deletions cut 0 bases from V and 1 base from J, with 7 bases between. This CDR3 is built from 14 residues. CDR3 region: CASSLGVGQETQYF. CDR3 nucleotide sequence: TGCGCCAGCAGCTTGGGTGTCGGCCAAGAGACCCAGTACTTC.

J is TRBJ1-2 and V is TRBV19; tentatively, D is TRBD1 (6 bases). The germline V gene has CDR1 LNHDA and CDR2 SQIVND (reference sequence). This CDR3 comprises 17 residues. V dropped 5 bases and J dropped 4 bases, with 23 bases sitting between them. Written as DNA, the CDR3 is TGTGCCAGTAGTGTGGGGGGGGCGGAAGGGCTCGTCTATGGCTACACCTTC. Residues: CASSVGGAEGLVYGYTF. The full variable domain, completed using reference TRBV19 and TRBJ1-2, is DGGITQSPKYLFRKEGQNVTLSCEQNLNHDAMYWYRQDPGQGLRLIYYSQIVNDFQKGDIAEGYSVSREKKESFPLTVTSAQKNPTAFYLCASSVGGAEGLVYGYTFGSGTRLTVV.

Remarks on this clone: Relative to the germline gene, one junction end is altered; a read error may explain this. The chain is built from TRBV28 and TRBJ1-5; D call uncertain. The CDR3 runs to 14 residues. Germline-derived CDR1 and CDR2 are MDHEN and SYDVKM. CDR3 DNA sequence: TGTGCCAGCAGTCCTGGATTTAGCTATCAGCCCCAGCATTTT. Amino acids: CASSPGFSYQPQHF.

V gene TRBV11-2 combines with J gene TRBJ1-6, with TRBD1 as a possible D gene (5 bases). This CDR3 has 15 residues. Deletions cut 4 bases from V and 6 bases from J, with 13 bases between. CDR1 and CDR2 (germline): SGHAT, FQNNGV. CDR3 coding DNA: TGTGCCAGCAGCTGGTCAGGGTCGGCTAATTCACCCCTCCACTTT. It specifies CASSWSGSANSPLHF.

The gene calls are TRBV2 and TRBJ2-2; maybe TRBD1 (6 bases). Germline CDR1 reads SNHLY; CDR2 reads FYNNEI. With 6 bases removed from V and 0 bases from J, the gap between germline ends came to 11 bases. The CDR3 extends over 15 amino acids. This CDR3 is CASSVGHTNTGELFF. In nucleotides, the CDR3 is TGTGCCAGCAGCGTGGGACACACGAACACCGGGGAGCTGTTTTTT.

The V gene is TRBV18, the J gene TRBJ1-4, with 8 positions matching TRBD1. The CDR3 is made up of 15 amino acids. In germline, CDR1 is KGHSH, CDR2 LQKENI. With V trimmed by 8 bases and J by 1 base, 6 bases remained unmatched. CDR3 protein: CASRDRRGTNEKLFF. The CDR3 nucleotides read TGTGCCAGCAGGGACAGGAGAGGAACTAATGAAAAACTGTTTTTT.

This rearrangement joins TRBV6-6 to TRBJ2-7; weak D call: TRBD2 (5 bases). V was shortened by 6 bases and J by 3 bases, with 9 bases between the two germline ends. This CDR3 comprises 12 residues. In germline, CDR1 is MNHNY, CDR2 SVGAGI (reference sequence). The CDR3 sequence: CASSPSGYEQYF. The CDR3 DNA sequence: TGTGCCAGCAGCCCGAGCGGCTACGAGCAGTACTTC.

This clone was found once. The V and J genes are TRBV7-2 and TRBJ2-7; 11 bases align to TRBD1. Germline CDR1 and CDR2: SGHTA and FQGNSA. V lost 5 bases, J lost 5 bases, and 11 bases stayed unmatched. The CDR3 length is 16 residues. This CDR3 is CASSRQGTGGSDEQYF. CDR3 DNA sequence: TGTGCCAGCAGCCGACAAGGGACAGGGGGTTCGGACGAGCAGTACTTC.

The rearrangement joins TRBV5-6 to TRBJ2-2; unclear D gene. Per germline, CDR1 SGHDT and CDR2 YYEEEE. V dropped 0 bases and J dropped 1 base, with 10 bases sitting between them. The CDR3 length is 16 residues. CDR3 amino acids: CASSLAPLGNTGELFF. The CDR3 DNA is TGTGCCAGCAGCTTGGCCCCGCTCGGGAACACCGGGGAGCTGTTTTTT.

V and J are TRBV7-5 and TRBJ1-1; no check of the table's D call, TRBD1, against the DNA was made. TRBV7-5 is a known pseudogene. This CDR3 is built from 13 residues. CDR3 in DNA: TGTGCCAGAAGCTGCCGGACAGGGGGCTTGGCTTTCTTT. Protein product: CARSCRTGGLAFF.

The rearrangement uses TRBV6-1 and TRBJ1-6; D uncertain. The CDR3 is 13 residues long. The V end was cut by 2 bases, the J end by 8 bases, with 7 bases between. Looked up from germline, CDR1 is MNHNS and CDR2 is SASEGT. The CDR3 sequence: CASSEQKYSPLHF. The CDR3, as DNA: TGTGCCAGCAGTGAACAGAAGTATTCACCCCTCCACTTT.

Of note for this clone: Other DNA sequences in this specimen translate into the identical CDR3. This chain connects TRBV7-2 to TRBJ1-5, with 7 bases matching TRBD1. After removal of 4 bases from V and 3 bases from J, the junction contained 3 bases not matched to a gene. CDR1 SGHTA and CDR2 FQGNSA come from the germline V gene. This CDR3 is 14 amino acids long. CDR3 region: CASSYTGVNQPQHF. In DNA form, the CDR3 reads TGTGCCAGCAGCTATACAGGGGTCAATCAGCCCCAGCATTTT.